Below, 13 T cell receptor beta chains from the same sample are listed, as sequenced in a study of blood T cell repertoires in COVID-19. Profiled with immunoSEQ multiplex PCR; TCRdb holds only in-frame clones, not every one. The profile shows 65,000 to 90,000 clones, 70% to 90% of them singletons. Sequencing was carried out using peripheral blood. The origin of the receptors is a man younger than 40 with acute or convalescent COVID-19.

The J gene is TRBJ1-1, the V gene TRBV27, with D possibly being TRBD1 (6 bases). Trimming took 6 bases from V and 0 from J, leaving 11 bases between them. Germline CDR1 and CDR2: MNHEY and SMNVEV (reference sequence). This CDR3 region has 14 residues. Written as DNA, the CDR3 is TGTGCCAGCAGCATGCAGGGGATGAACACTGAAGCTTTCTTT. Encoded protein: CASSMQGMNTEAFF.

The chain links TRBV3-1 (or the pseudogene TRBV3-2) to TRBJ2-7, with D perhaps matching TRBD2 (6 bases). From germline, CDR1 is LGHDT and CDR2 YNNKEL (reference sequence). The V and J ends lost 1 base and 4 bases respectively, with 11 bases between them. The CDR3 spans 14 residues. CDR3 protein: CASSQGLARYEQYF. DNA of the CDR3: TGTGCCAGCAGCCAAGGGCTAGCGCGTTACGAGCAGTACTTC.

The count of this clone is one. The chain employs TRBV5-5 and TRBJ2-7; D perhaps matches TRBD2 (5 bases). This CDR3 is built from 14 residues. The V end was cut by 1 base, the J end by 5 bases, with 13 bases between. Germline-derived CDR1 and CDR2 are SGHKS and YYEKEE (reference sequence). The CDR3 nucleotides read TGTGCCAGCAGCTTGCCCCACGGGATCCACGAGCAGTACTTC. This translates into CASSLPHGIHEQYF.

This clone occurred once. This chain joins TRBV4-2 and TRBJ2-3; 7 nucleotides agree with TRBD2. The CDR3 consists of 15 residues. Unmatched junction bases numbered 3, after V lost 0 bases and J lost 3 bases. Germline loops: CDR1 LGHNA, CDR2 YNFKEQ. The CDR3 region is CASSQDRLATDTQYF. In DNA form, the CDR3 reads TGTGCCAGCAGCCAAGATCGACTAGCTACAGATACGCAGTATTTT.

The rearrangement uses TRBV4-1 and TRBJ2-7, with 7 bases lining up with TRBD1. The CDR3 runs to 18 residues. The V gene end was trimmed by 1 base and the J gene end by 3 bases; junction bases not matched to a gene: 15. CDR1 is MGHRA and CDR2 is YSYEKL in the germline V gene. This CDR3 is CASSQAPRPRQGLYEQYF. For the CDR3, the DNA is TGCGCCAGCAGCCAAGCACCTCGTCCGCGACAGGGTCTCTACGAGCAGTACTTC.

The genes are TRBV13 and TRBJ2-2; 8 bases match TRBD2. This CDR3 has 16 amino acids. Germline V gene lookup returns CDR1 PRHDT and CDR2 FYEKMQ (reference sequence). V trimming: 4 bases; J trimming: 5 bases; junction bases outside the gene matches: 9. The CDR3, as DNA: TGTGCCAGCAGCTCCTCCGGGGGGGCGCGTACCGGGGAGCTGTTTTTT. Translation gives CASSSSGGARTGELFF.

The chain employs TRBV5-1 and TRBJ2-3; 7 bases align to TRBD2. Germline trimming cut 4 bases from V and 1 base from J; bases unmatched to any gene: 3. Germline CDR1 is SGHRS and CDR2 is YFSETQ. This CDR3 is built from 14 residues. The CDR3 here is CASSDSGRTDTQYF. Here the CDR3 DNA reads TGCGCCAGCAGCGATAGCGGGCGCACAGATACGCAGTATTTT.

This chain connects TRBV19 to TRBJ2-1; weak D call: TRBD2 (6 bases). There are 14 residues in the CDR3. The germline CDR1 and CDR2 sequences are LNHDA and SQIVND (reference sequence). Trimming removed 3 bases from V and 5 bases from J, with 11 bases in between. The CDR3 sequence: CASSIRELDNEQFF. DNA for the CDR3: TGTGCCAGTAGTATCCGGGAGTTGGACAATGAGCAGTTCTTC.

Only one count was recorded for this clone. The chain combines TRBV5-6 with TRBJ2-7; 9 nucleotides agree with TRBD1. J was trimmed by 9 bases and V by 0 bases; bases with no gene match: 4. This CDR3 contains 13 residues. Germline assignment: CDR1 SGHDT and CDR2 YYEEEE. CDR3 bases: TGTGCCAGCAGCTTGGGGGACAGGGAAGGGCAGTACTTC. This sequence encodes CASSLGDREGQYF.

This chain joins TRBV6-2 or TRBV6-3 and TRBJ2-1; 8 bases match TRBD2. Looked up from germline, CDR1 is MNHEY and CDR2 is SVGEGT. There are 16 residues in the CDR3. Trimming cost V 0 bases and J 1 base; bases outside gene matches: 2. The CDR3 coding sequence is TGTGCCAGCAGTTACTCGCGGGAGGTTTCCTACAATGAGCAGTTCTTC. Amino acids: CASSYSREVSYNEQFF.

Details on this clone: Other DNA sequences in this sample translate to the same CDR3. The chain recombines TRBV20-1 with TRBJ2-7; tentatively, D is TRBD2 (5 bases). CDR3 length: 10 residues. V lost 6 bases and J lost 3, with 6 bases in between. Looked up from germline, CDR1 is DFQATT and CDR2 is SNEGSKA (reference sequence). In DNA, the CDR3 is TGCAGTGCCACTAGCTACGAGCAGTACTTC. Amino acid sequence: CSATSYEQYF.

The CDR3 sequence: CASYPTGTVNTEAFF. In DNA, the CDR3 is TGTGCCAGCTACCCGACAGGCACTGTGAACACTGAAGCTTTCTTT. This chain uses TRBV19 with TRBJ1-1; TRBD1 is a possible D gene (6 bases). Trimming stripped 9 bases from V and 0 bases from J, with 17 bases between. The CDR3 extends over 15 amino acids. Germline loops: CDR1 LNHDA, CDR2 SQIVND (reference sequence).

The gene calls are TRBV19 and TRBJ2-5, with 7 bases matching TRBD1. CDR3 length: 13 residues. J was trimmed by 2 bases and V by 3 bases; bases with no gene match: 0. CDR1 LNHDA and CDR2 SQIVND come from the germline V gene (reference sequence). CDR3 in amino acids: CASSMGQQETQYF. CDR3 nucleotides: TGTGCCAGTAGTATGGGACAGCAAGAGACCCAGTACTTC.